The entry that follows covers one T cell receptor beta chain sequence. Antigen: not known. These data belong to a study of T cell repertoires in cytomegalovirus infection. TCRdb analysed the reads with MiXCR anew, one entry per CDR3 protein. The table lists approximately 1,000,000 distinct CDR3 sequences, approximately 31% of them singletons. V was shortened by 7 bases and J by 5 bases, with 14 bases between the two germline ends. CDR1 is MNHEY and CDR2 is SVGAGI in the germline V gene. The CDR3 runs 13 residues. The origin of this receptor is a human donor in good health (CMV status not recorded). Some clones in this sample may be carry-over from other donors' samples. V usage is TRBV6-5 and J usage is TRBJ1-2; D may be TRBD1 (6 bases). Source: cultured CD8+ T cells from PBMCs, taken from culture after CMV antigen stimulation. The CDR3, as DNA: TGTGCCAGCACCCAGGACAGTTCTTATGGCTACACCTTC. Amino acids: CASTQDSSYGYTF.